These 2 T cell receptor beta chains share one sample of origin, sequenced in a study of T cells expressing NK-cell markers. One entry per CDR3 protein, without DNA, is what TCRdb gives after re-calling the 5' RACE reads. The sample shows 350,000 to 400,000 distinct CDR3 sequences, and around 10% sits with its ten largest clones. The sample taken for sequencing was blood T cells: a sorted CD56 or NKG2C T cell subset, CD4+ or CD8+ T cells, or bulk PBMC T cells (not recorded which). Receptors were obtained from a woman aged 45-59 years in good health.

V usage is TRBV4-1 and J usage is TRBJ1-5; with no DNA, the TCRdb D assignment of TRBD1 cannot be verified. The CDR3 runs to 13 residues. Germline V gives CDR1 MGHRA, CDR2 YSYEKL. The CDR3 reads CASSQPGDQPQHF.

The rearrangement joins TRBV6-5 to TRBJ2-7; TCRdb selects TRBD2, and the lack of DNA leaves this call unchecked. Germline lookup yields CDR1 MNHEY and CDR2 SVGAGI. This CDR3 has 14 residues. CDR3 loop: CASSQTGGVYEQYF.